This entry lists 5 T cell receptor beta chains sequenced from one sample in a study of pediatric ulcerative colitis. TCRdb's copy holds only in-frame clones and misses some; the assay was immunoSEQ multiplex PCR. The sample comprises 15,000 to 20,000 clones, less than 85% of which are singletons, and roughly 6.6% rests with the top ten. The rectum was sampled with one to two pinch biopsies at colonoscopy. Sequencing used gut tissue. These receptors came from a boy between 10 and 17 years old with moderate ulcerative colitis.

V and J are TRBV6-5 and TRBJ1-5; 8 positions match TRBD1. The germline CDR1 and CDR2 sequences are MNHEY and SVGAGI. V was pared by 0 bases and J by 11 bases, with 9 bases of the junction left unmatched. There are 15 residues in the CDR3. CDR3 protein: CASSYSAGGGKAQHF. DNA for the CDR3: TGTGCCAGCAGTTACTCGGCAGGGGGCGGGAAAGCCCAGCATTTT.

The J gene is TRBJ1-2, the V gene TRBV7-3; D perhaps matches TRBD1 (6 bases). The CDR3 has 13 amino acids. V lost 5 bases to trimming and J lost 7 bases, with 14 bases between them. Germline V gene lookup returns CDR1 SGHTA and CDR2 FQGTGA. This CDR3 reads CASSPGAKGGYTF. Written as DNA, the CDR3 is TGTGCCAGCAGCCCAGGGGCGAAGGGTGGCTACACCTTC. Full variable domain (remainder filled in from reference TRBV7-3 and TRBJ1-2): GAGVSQTPSNKVTEKGKYVELRCDPISGHTALYWYRQSLGQGPEFLIYFQGTGAADDSGLPNDRFFAVRPEGSVSTLKIQRTERGDSAVYLCASSPGAKGGYTFGSGTRLTVV.

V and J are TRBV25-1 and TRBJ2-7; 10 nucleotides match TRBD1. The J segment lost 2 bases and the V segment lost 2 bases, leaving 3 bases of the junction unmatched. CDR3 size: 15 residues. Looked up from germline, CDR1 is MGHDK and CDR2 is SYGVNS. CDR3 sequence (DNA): TGTGCCAGCAGTGAAGACAGGGGGCAACCCTACGAGCAGTACTTC. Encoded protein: CASSEDRGQPYEQYF.

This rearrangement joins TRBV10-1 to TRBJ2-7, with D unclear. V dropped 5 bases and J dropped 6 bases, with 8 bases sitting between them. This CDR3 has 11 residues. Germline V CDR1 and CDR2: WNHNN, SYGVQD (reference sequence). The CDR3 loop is CASSNGREQYF. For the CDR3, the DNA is TGCGCCAGCAGTAACGGCCGCGAGCAGTACTTC.

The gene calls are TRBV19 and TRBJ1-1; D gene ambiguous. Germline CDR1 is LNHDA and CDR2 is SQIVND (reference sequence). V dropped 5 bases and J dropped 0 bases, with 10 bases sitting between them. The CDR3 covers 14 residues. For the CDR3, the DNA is TGTGCCAGTAGTTCTGTTAGCGTGAACACTGAAGCTTTCTTT. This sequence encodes CASSSVSVNTEAFF.